Below are 14 T cell receptor beta chains sequenced from a single sample in a study of cytomegalovirus exposure and HLA in healthy donors (dated by TCRdb to about 2017). Libraries were built with the immunoSEQ multiplex PCR assay. For the multiplex PCR, a mixture combining 60 forward primers for TCR Vbeta segments and 13 reverse primers for TCR Jbeta segments was used. TCRdb's version of the immuneACCESS table is confined to in-frame rearrangements and falls short of the full clone set. An unresolved V gene accounts for under half of the shortfall where checked; the remainder is of unknown origin. The sample table records more than 40,000 clones. The ten largest account for around 17% of the sample. Input material: PBMCs. Source of these receptors: a male donor in good health and CMV-seronegative.

This sequence joins TRBV6-5 and TRBJ1-1, with TRBD1 matching over 7 bases. The V gene end was trimmed by 9 bases and the J gene end by 1 base; junction bases not matched to a gene: 5. Germline V gene data show CDR1 as MNHEY and CDR2 as SVGAGI. This CDR3 spans 13 amino acids. The CDR3 DNA reads as TGTGCCAGTGTTACAGGGGAGAACACTGAAGCTTTCTTT. Protein: CASVTGENTEAFF.

J is TRBJ2-7 and V is TRBV6-5, with D uncertain. The ends were cut back, 1 base at V and 0 bases at J, with 7 bases in the middle. The CDR3 runs to 14 residues. Germline V CDR1 and CDR2: MNHEY, SVGAGI. CDR3: CASSYFRDSYEQYF. The CDR3 DNA sequence: TGTGCCAGCAGTTACTTTAGAGACTCCTACGAGCAGTACTTC.

The J gene is TRBJ1-5, the V gene TRBV6-1; 8 bases agree with TRBD1. The V gene end was trimmed by 6 bases and the J gene end by 7 bases; junction bases not matched to a gene: 11. Germline V gene data show CDR1 as MNHNS and CDR2 as SASEGT. This CDR3 is built from 15 residues. CDR3 in DNA: TGTGCCAGCAGACAACAGGGGGTAGCAGGACAGCCCCAGCATTTT. It yields the protein CASRQQGVAGQPQHF.

The chain employs TRBV18 and TRBJ2-1; 7 nucleotides match TRBD2. From germline, CDR1 is KGHSH and CDR2 LQKENI. The CDR3 contains 15 residues. The ends lost 8 bases at V and 4 bases at J; junction bases unmatched: 11. The CDR3 DNA reads TGTGCCAGCGCGCTTACTGGGGGGGAATACAATGAGCAGTTCTTC. This gives the protein CASALTGGEYNEQFF. Full variable domain (missing parts from reference TRBV18 and TRBJ2-1): NAGVMQNPRHLVRRRGQEARLRCSPMKGHSHVYWYRQLPEEGLKFMVYLQKENIIDESGMPKERFSAEFPKEGPSILRIQQVVRGDSAAYFCASALTGGEYNEQFFGPGTRLTVL.

The chain employs TRBV11-2 and TRBJ1-1; a possible D gene is TRBD1 (5 bases). V lost 5 bases and J lost 0, with 13 bases in between. The CDR3 runs to 15 residues. The germline gives CDR1 SGHAT, CDR2 FQNNGV. CDR3 sequence reads: CASSLYTDMNTEAFF. CDR3 bases: TGTGCCAGCAGCCTCTACACGGACATGAACACTGAAGCTTTCTTT.

This chain links TRBV6-1 with TRBJ2-2; 7 nucleotides agree with TRBD1. J lost 5 bases, V lost 1 base, and 7 bases had no gene match. This CDR3 spans 16 amino acids. Germline CDR1 MNHNS, CDR2 SASEGT. Here the CDR3 DNA reads TGTGCCAGCAGTGAAGTAAGGGGGCGCGGGACCGGGGAGCTGTTTTTT. As protein: CASSEVRGRGTGELFF.

The chain couples TRBV29-1 to TRBJ1-3; the D gene is possibly TRBD1 (6 bases). V dropped 4 bases and J dropped 3 bases, with 10 bases sitting between them. Germline V CDR1 and CDR2: SQVTM, ANQGSEA. The CDR3 extends over 13 amino acids. CDR3: CSVGAGVGNTIYF. The CDR3 DNA sequence: TGCAGCGTTGGGGCAGGGGTTGGAAACACCATATATTTT.

The gene calls are TRBV6-5 and TRBJ2-1, with D possibly being TRBD1 (6 bases). Germline V gene data show CDR1 as MNHEY and CDR2 as SVGAGI. V lost 6 bases and J lost 8, with 11 bases in between. The CDR3 extends over 12 amino acids. The CDR3 protein is CASSSGVDEQFF. For the CDR3, the DNA is TGTGCCAGCAGCTCAGGGGTGGATGAGCAGTTCTTC.

The J gene is TRBJ2-1, the V gene TRBV9; D is ambiguous. The V gene lost 0 bases and the J gene lost 8 bases, with 12 bases spanning the gap. Per germline, CDR1 SGDLS and CDR2 YYNGEE. This CDR3 contains 14 residues. The CDR3, as DNA: TGTGCCAGCAGCGTAGAATTCCGTCCCCATGAGCAGTTCTTC. Translating gives CASSVEFRPHEQFF.

The CDR3 DNA follows: TGTGCCAGCTCACTACAAACCAGGGGTTTGCACACCGGGGAGCTGTTTTTT. Protein sequence: CASSLQTRGLHTGELFF. The rearrangement links TRBV18 to TRBJ2-2; maybe TRBD1 (6 bases). There are 17 residues in the CDR3. From germline, CDR1 is KGHSH and CDR2 LQKENI. Trimming left V 4 bases short and J 3 bases short, with 18 bases between.

V gene TRBV6-5 combines with J gene TRBJ1-2; the D is unclear. Trimming took 0 bases from V and 6 from J, leaving 8 bases between them. Germline CDR1 reads MNHEY; CDR2 reads SVGAGI. The CDR3 runs 13 residues. CDR3 sequence: CASSYSILDGYTF. As DNA, the CDR3 is TGTGCCAGCAGTTACTCGATCTTAGATGGCTACACCTTC.

The chain has TRBV30 and TRBJ1-2, with a weak D call TRBD1 (5 bases). The germline gives CDR1 GTSNPN, CDR2 SVGIG (reference sequence). The ends were cut back, 1 base at V and 14 bases at J, with 11 bases in the middle. There are 10 residues in the CDR3. In DNA form, the CDR3 reads TGTGCCTGGAGTGATAATCAGGGAACCTTC. It codes for CAWSDNQGTF.

The chain has TRBV30 and TRBJ1-6, with a possible D match to TRBD1 (6 bases). The CDR3 is 15 amino acids. CDR1 is GTSNPN, CDR2 SVGIG, per germline (reference sequence). Trimming left V 8 bases short and J 9 bases short, with 23 bases between. The CDR3 protein is CAGAIRRGRASPLHF. The CDR3 DNA follows: TGTGCCGGGGCAATCCGGAGGGGGAGGGCTTCACCCCTCCACTTT.

The CDR3, as DNA: TGTGCCAGTAGTGAAACAGGGGGCTTAGGCAATCAGCCCCAGCATTTT. Protein product: CASSETGGLGNQPQHF. V usage is TRBV19 and J usage is TRBJ1-5; TRBD1 agrees at 9 bases. V lost 5 bases, J lost 2 bases, and 7 bases stayed unmatched. The CDR3 runs 16 residues. From germline, CDR1 is LNHDA and CDR2 SQIVND (reference sequence).